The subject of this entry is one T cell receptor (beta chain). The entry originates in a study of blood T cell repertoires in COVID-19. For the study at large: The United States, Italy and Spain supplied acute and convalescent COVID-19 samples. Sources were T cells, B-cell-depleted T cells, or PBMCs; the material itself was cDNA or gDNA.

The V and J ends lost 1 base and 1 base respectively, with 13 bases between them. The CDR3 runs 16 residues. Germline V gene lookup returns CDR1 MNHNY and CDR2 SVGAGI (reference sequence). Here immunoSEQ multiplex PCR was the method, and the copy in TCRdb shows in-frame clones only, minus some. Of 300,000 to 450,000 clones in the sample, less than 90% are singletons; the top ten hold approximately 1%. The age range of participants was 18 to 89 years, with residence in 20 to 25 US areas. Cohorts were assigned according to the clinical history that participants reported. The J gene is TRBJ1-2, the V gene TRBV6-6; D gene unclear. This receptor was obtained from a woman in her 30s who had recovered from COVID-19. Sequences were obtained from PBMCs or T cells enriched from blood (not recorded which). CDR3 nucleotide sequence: TGTGCCAGCAGTTACTTTGCTCAGCGAAATAACTATGGCTACACCTTC. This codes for CASSYFAQRNNYGYTF.